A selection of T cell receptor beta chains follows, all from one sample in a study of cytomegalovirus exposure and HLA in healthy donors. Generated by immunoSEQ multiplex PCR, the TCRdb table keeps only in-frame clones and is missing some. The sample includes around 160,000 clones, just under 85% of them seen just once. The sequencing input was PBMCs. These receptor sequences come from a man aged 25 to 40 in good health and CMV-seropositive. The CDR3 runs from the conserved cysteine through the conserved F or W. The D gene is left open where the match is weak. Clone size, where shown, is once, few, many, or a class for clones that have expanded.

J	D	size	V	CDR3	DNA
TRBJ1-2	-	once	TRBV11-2	CASTTSQGDHDGYTF	TGTGCCAGCACCACCTCCCAAGGGGATCACGATGGCTACACCTTC
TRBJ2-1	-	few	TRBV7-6	CASSLGLDEQFF	TGTGCCAGCAGCTTAGGACTAGATGAGCAGTTCTTC
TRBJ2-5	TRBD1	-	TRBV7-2	CASSTRTGPQETQYF	TGTGCCAGCAGCACCCGGACAGGGCCCCAAGAGACCCAGTACTTC
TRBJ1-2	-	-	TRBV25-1	CASSPAGTFFYGYTF	TGTGCCAGCAGCCCGGCAGGCACCTTCTTTTATGGCTACACCTTC
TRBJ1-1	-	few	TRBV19	CASGRAVGPEAFF	TGTGCCAGTGGGCGGGCCGTCGGGCCTGAAGCTTTCTTT
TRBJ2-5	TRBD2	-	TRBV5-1	CASSLWVPGLGKVFEEETQYF	TGCGCCAGCAGCTTGTGGGTTCCGGGACTAGGAAAAGTGTTTGAGGAAGAGACCCAGTACTTC
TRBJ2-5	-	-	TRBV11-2	CASSLKASLGRVGETQYF	TGTGCCAGCAGTCTTAAGGCGTCGCTAGGGAGAGTCGGGGAGACCCAGTACTTC
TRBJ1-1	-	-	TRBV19	CASSWGSVGGDTEAFF	TGTGCCAGTAGTTGGGGTTCGGTGGGGGGAGACACTGAAGCTTTCTTT
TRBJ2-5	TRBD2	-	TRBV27	CASSTLAGYETQYF	TGTGCCAGCAGTACCCTAGCGGGGTATGAGACCCAGTACTTC
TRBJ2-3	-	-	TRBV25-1	CASSEKYTDPRQVTQYF	TGTGCCAGCAGTGAAAAGTACACAGACCCAAGGCAGGTTACGCAGTATTTT
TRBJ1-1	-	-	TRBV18	CASSPLPAALNTEAFF	TGTGCCAGCTCACCATTGCCGGCAGCGTTGAACACTGAAGCTTTCTTT
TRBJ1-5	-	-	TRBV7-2	CASSLRGGGNQPQHF	TGTGCCAGCAGCCTCCGTGGGGGGGGCAATCAGCCCCAGCATTTT
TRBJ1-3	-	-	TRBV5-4	CASSLGSRGPAGNTIYF	TGTGCCAGCAGCCTGGGAAGCAGGGGACCGGCTGGAAACACCATATATTTT
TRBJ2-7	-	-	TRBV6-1	CAGRGPLGEQYF	TGTGCCGGGCGGGGGCCGTTGGGCGAGCAGTACTTC
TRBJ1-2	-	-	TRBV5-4	CASSLVAGNYGYTF	TGTGCCAGCAGCTTGGTCGCAGGGAACTATGGCTACACCTTC
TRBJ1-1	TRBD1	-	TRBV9	CASSVEGDTGGFANTEAFF	TGTGCCAGCAGCGTAGAGGGCGATACAGGGGGTTTTGCGAACACTGAAGCTTTCTTT
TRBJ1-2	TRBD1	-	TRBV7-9	CASSQGTGAHFYGYTF	TGTGCCAGCAGCCAGGGGACAGGGGCCCACTTCTATGGCTACACCTTC
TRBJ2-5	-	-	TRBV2	CASSREETQYF	TGTGCCAGCAGCAGGGAAGAGACCCAGTACTTC
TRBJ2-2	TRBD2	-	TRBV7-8	CASSLTRGGQRANTGELFF	TGTGCCAGCAGCTTAACACGGGGGGGCCAAAGGGCGAACACCGGGGAGCTGTTTTTT
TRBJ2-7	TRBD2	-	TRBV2	CASNSHGSGGYEQYF	TGTGCCAGCAATTCCCACGGTAGCGGGGGCTACGAGCAGTACTTC
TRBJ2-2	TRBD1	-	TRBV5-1	CASSWGTGASIAGELFF	TGCGCCAGCAGCTGGGGGACAGGGGCAAGTATCGCCGGGGAGCTGTTTTTT
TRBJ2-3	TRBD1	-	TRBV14	CASSHFDRDADTQYF	TGTGCCAGCAGCCACTTCGACAGGGATGCAGATACGCAGTATTTT
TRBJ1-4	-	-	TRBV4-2	CASSQIPTGTANEKLFF	TGTGCCAGCAGCCAAATCCCCACAGGGACCGCTAATGAAAAACTGTTTTTT
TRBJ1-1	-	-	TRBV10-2	CASNPAGRDTEAFF	TGCGCCAGCAACCCCGCAGGGAGGGACACTGAAGCTTTCTTT
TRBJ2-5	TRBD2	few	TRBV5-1	CASSVTWGLQETQYF	TGCGCCAGCAGCGTTACCTGGGGACTACAAGAGACCCAGTACTTC
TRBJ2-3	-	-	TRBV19	CASSRYGQSNGDTQYF	TGTGCCAGTAGTCGGTATGGACAGTCGAATGGGGATACGCAGTATTTT
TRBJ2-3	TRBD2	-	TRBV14	CASRERGASPDTQYF	TGTGCCAGCAGAGAGCGGGGGGCCAGCCCAGATACGCAGTATTTT
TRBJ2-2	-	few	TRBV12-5	CASGPNLQETNTGELFF	TGTGCTAGTGGTCCGAACCTTCAGGAAACTAACACCGGGGAGCTGTTTTTT
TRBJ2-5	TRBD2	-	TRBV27	CASSLFAGGRETQYF	TGTGCCAGCAGTTTATTTGCGGGGGGCCGAGAGACCCAGTACTTC
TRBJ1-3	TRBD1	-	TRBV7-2	CASSLGTGRRDTIYF	TGTGCCAGCAGCTTGGGGACAGGGAGGCGGGACACCATATATTTT
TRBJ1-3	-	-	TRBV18	CASSPRQGSGNTIYF	TGTGCCAGCTCACCACGGCAGGGGTCTGGAAACACCATATATTTT
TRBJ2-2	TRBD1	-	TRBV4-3	CASSQDSRQGVPGELFF	TGCGCCAGCAGCCAAGATTCGAGGCAGGGGGTTCCCGGGGAGCTGTTTTTT
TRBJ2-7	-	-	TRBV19	CASTDEQYF	TGTGCCAGTACGGACGAGCAGTACTTC
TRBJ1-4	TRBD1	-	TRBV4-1	CASSQGQGLKLFF	TGCGCCAGCAGCCAAGGACAGGGCCTAAAACTGTTTTTT
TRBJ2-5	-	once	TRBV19	CASSIGRLPIEETQYF	TGTGCCAGTAGTATAGGAAGACTTCCAATCGAAGAGACCCAGTACTTC
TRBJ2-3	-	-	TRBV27	CASSLGRKDTQYF	TGTGCCAGCAGTTTAGGTAGAAAAGATACGCAGTATTTT
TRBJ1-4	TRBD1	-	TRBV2	CASRWTGKLFF	TGTGCCAGCCGGTGGACAGGTAAACTGTTTTTT
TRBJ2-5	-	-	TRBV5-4	CASSPVSQETQYF	TGTGCCAGCAGCCCCGTCTCCCAAGAGACCCAGTACTTC
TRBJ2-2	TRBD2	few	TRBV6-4	CASSDSSGGTGELFF	TGTGCCAGCAGTGATTCTAGCGGGGGCACCGGGGAGCTGTTTTTT
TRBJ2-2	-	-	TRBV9	CASSVGLLKTGELFF	TGTGCCAGCAGCGTAGGTCTGTTAAAAACCGGGGAGCTGTTTTTT
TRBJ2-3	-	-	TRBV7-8	CASRRARADTQYF	TGTGCCAGCAGGAGAGCGAGGGCAGATACGCAGTATTTT
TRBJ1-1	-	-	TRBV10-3	CAISGTVMNTEAFF	TGTGCCATCAGTGGGACAGTGATGAACACTGAAGCTTTCTTT
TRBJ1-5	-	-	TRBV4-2	CASSPRVGGLYQPQHF	TGTGCCAGCAGCCCCCGGGTCGGGGGGCTTTATCAGCCCCAGCATTTT
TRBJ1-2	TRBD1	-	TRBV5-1	CASSLYGTGVSRYGYTF	TGCGCCAGCAGCCTCTACGGGACAGGGGTTAGCCGCTATGGCTACACCTTC
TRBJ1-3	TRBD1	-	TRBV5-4	CASSPQQGSRDTIYF	TGTGCCAGCAGCCCACAACAGGGGTCAAGGGACACCATATATTTT
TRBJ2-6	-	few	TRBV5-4	CASSLVTAGANVLTF	TGTGCCAGCAGCTTGGTCACAGCTGGGGCCAACGTCCTGACTTTC
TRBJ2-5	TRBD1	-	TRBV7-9	CASSWGQGQETQYF	TGTGCCAGCAGCTGGGGACAGGGTCAAGAGACCCAGTACTTC
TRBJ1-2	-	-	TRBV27	CASSFREDYGYTF	TGTGCCAGCAGTTTCAGGGAGGACTATGGCTACACCTTC
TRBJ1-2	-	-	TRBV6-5	CASSYQGWGDGYTF	TGTGCCAGCAGTTACCAGGGTTGGGGGGATGGCTACACCTTC
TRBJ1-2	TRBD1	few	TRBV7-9	CASSPGTVGYTF	TGTGCCAGCAGCCCGGGGACAGTTGGCTACACCTTC
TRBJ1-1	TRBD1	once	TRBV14	CASSQYTGVNTEAFF	TGTGCCAGCAGCCAGTACACAGGGGTGAACACTGAAGCTTTCTTT
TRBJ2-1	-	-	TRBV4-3	CASSQDAGQPSYNEQFF	TGCGCCAGCAGCCAAGATGCGGGACAGCCCTCCTACAATGAGCAGTTCTTC